This record looks at one T cell receptor beta chain sequence and its context. Its cognate antigen has yet to be identified. This specimen comes from a study of monozygotic twins with inflammatory bowel disease (dated 2019 in TCRdb). Context from the whole study: In total, roughly 30 monozygotic twin pairs made up the full study: 19 Danish pairs, all IBD-discordant, plus nine German pairs, of which four were IBD-concordant and five were IBD-discordant. Each individual had, on average, about 151 000 unique TCRalpha sequences and 181 000 unique TCRbeta sequences available for analysis. The search for disease-associated traits relied mainly on comparing IBD patients with their genetically identical healthy co-twins within discordant pairs.

Library construction relied on 5' RACE. The input for every TCR library was around 3.5 ug of total RNA. For each sample, cDNA synthesis with SMARTScribe reverse transcriptase was split into eight separate reactions. During cDNA synthesis, template switching introduced unique molecular identifiers that contained a 6-nucleotide sample barcode. TCRalpha and TCRbeta cDNA was amplified by two nested PCRs of 16 and 9 cycles, with bead purification after each PCR. Before amplification, the cDNA was both treated with uracil DNA-glycosylase and purified with the QIAquick PCR purification kit. In the second PCR, Illumina TruSeq-compatible adapters and sample-specific barcodes were added. Library quality and concentration were checked on TapeStation and Qubit, and libraries were pooled at around 5 ng each. Sequencing of pooled libraries was carried out on an Illumina HiSeq2500 single-index Rapid Run using 2 x 100 bp reads and custom sequencing primers. For the original study's pipeline: MiGEC version 1.2.6 was used for UMI-based consensus assembly, which corrected PCR and sequencing errors. MiXCR version 2.1.1 handled V(D)J alignment, clonotype assembly and CDR3 extraction. Gene usage, clonotype sharing and MAIT/NKT TCR abundance were normalised by analysing the top 1000, 10 000 and 20 000 clonotypes per sample. After downsampling to 27 000 UMIs, diversity was calculated as the inverse Simpson index using the vegan R package. Paired Mann-Whitney U tests were applied to discordant twin pairs, and Benjamini-Hochberg correction was used for multiple testing. After TCRdb reprocessed the reads, each CDR3 protein sequence was kept as one row, without DNA. These V and J calls are TCRdb output, not the study's own analysis. The sample's records list over 350,000 distinct CDR3 sequences. Clones ranked in the top ten supply approximately 2.4% of the sample.

CDR1 SGHRS and CDR2 YFSETQ are derived from the germline V gene. Including the terminal cysteine and phenylalanine, the CDR3 comprises 16 residues. There is no recorded DNA. Summary of the overall study and its limitations: The results gave no support for a single strong signal or clonotype linked to IBD. Background noise and inter-individual variability may have been introduced into the repertoires by the differing immunosuppressive treatments among patients. Fewer clonotypes were shared with other individuals by IBD patients than by healthy twins, most markedly in patients showing signs of disease activity. TCRbeta repertoire diversity, by inverse Simpson index, was decreased in IBD patients compared with their healthy co-twins. The analysis was unable to tell different T cell subtypes apart. Repertoire similarity did not differ between concordant and discordant twins, possibly due to limited statistical power.

A 2.5 ml peripheral blood sample was drawn into PAXgene tubes per donor and stored at -80°C. Without any T cell sorting, total RNA was extracted from whole blood using the PAXgene blood miRNA kit on an automated QIAcube. Deep TCRalpha and TCRbeta repertoire profiling with unique molecular barcoding was performed on peripheral blood of monozygotic twin pairs concordant or discordant for inflammatory bowel disease. For every twin pair, smoking habits were documented, and each individual was categorised as a current, former or never smoker. This TCR was sampled from a human donor with ulcerative colitis or Crohn's disease, or a healthy co-twin of an affected twin (not recorded which). Input material: blood. The rearrangement combines TRBV5-1 with TRBJ2-3; absent DNA, TCRdb's TRBD2 call cannot be checked. CDR3 sequence: CASRRTSGGSTDTQYF.